The subject of this entry is one T cell receptor (beta chain). Both CD45RO+ cells and CCR7-negative CD45RA+ TemRA cells were combined to make up CD8 memory. Trimming stripped 2 bases from V and 7 bases from J, with 18 bases between. CDR1 and CDR2 (germline): LNHNV, YYDKDF (reference sequence). The CDR3 has 15 residues. Once extracted for a subset, genomic DNA was divided evenly among several immunoSEQ plates. Sequenced by immunoSEQ multiplex PCR; TCRdb stores in-frame clones only, minus some. In the table there are around 690,000 clones, roughly 88% of which are singletons. This sample was included in a study of shared clonotypes between healthy human individuals.

This sequence joins TRBV15 and TRBJ2-7, with D unresolved. Material: memory CD8+ T cells from PBMCs. As for subset: CD45RO+ cells pooled with CCR7-negative TemRA cells. The source is a man younger than 35 in good health. Some clones in this sample may be carry-over from other donors' samples. The CDR3 nucleotides are TGTGCCACCAGCAGATCAGCTCCCAGCGACGCAGAGCAGTACTTC. As protein: CATSRSAPSDAEQYF. Combining the CDR3 with reference TRBV15 and TRBJ2-7 gives the whole variable domain DAMVIQNPRYQVTQFGKPVTLSCSQTLNHNVMYWYQQKSSQAPKLLFHYYDKDFNNEADTPDNFQSRRPNTSFCFLDIRSPGLGDTAMYLCATSRSAPSDAEQYFGPGTRLTVT.